What follows is one T cell receptor (beta chain) and its context. This entry comes from a study of blood T cell repertoires in COVID-19. Looking at the study overall: Sites across the United States, Italy and Spain contributed samples from acute and convalescent COVID-19. PBMCs, B-cell-depleted T cells, or T cells were the source of the cDNA or gDNA that made up the material.

How the authors handled the data: Reference gene primers were amplified, and this amplification served to estimate nucleated cell counts. Only in-frame clones appear in the TCRdb table, and some are missing; sequencing was by immunoSEQ multiplex PCR. For V, J and clone size, that table is used; D and trimming come from the DNA. The table includes roughly 60,000 clones, 80% to 95% detected once. Unmatched junction bases numbered 10, after V lost 6 bases and J lost 5 bases. There are 15 residues in the CDR3. Germline loops: CDR1 MNHEY, CDR2 SVGAGI. This rearrangement joins TRBV6-5 to TRBJ2-3; 8 nucleotides align to TRBD2. Sequenced input: peripheral blood. This sequence originates from a human donor in a cohort sampled during active COVID-19. The CDR3 spells CASSISGSSKDTQYF. CDR3 bases: TGTGCCAGCAGCATAAGCGGGAGCAGTAAAGATACGCAGTATTTT.